The rows below give T cell receptor beta chains drawn from one sample of a study of blood T cell repertoires in COVID-19. Assay: immunoSEQ multiplex PCR; the TCRdb copy retains only in-frame clones and omits some. The sample lists some 110,000 clones; approximately 74% were seen once. The sample was peripheral blood. All receptors derive from an elderly man with COVID-19, enrolled during active disease. Both conserved end residues are part of each CDR3. The D gene is left open where the match is weak. Some rows mark clone size as missing; the rest say once, few, many or name a class of expanded clone.

size,V,J,D,DNA,CDR3
few,TRBV28,TRBJ1-6,-,TGTGCCAGCACCCTTCTCCGGGGACCCCTCCACTTT,CASTLLRGPLHF
-,TRBV7-3,TRBJ2-2,-,TGTGCCAGCAGCTTAAAAGGCGGACAGCGGCGGTCCACCGGGGAGCTGTTTTTT,CASSLKGGQRRSTGELFF
-,TRBV28,TRBJ1-5,TRBD1,TGTGCCACCGTGACACAGGGGCAGCCCCAGCATTTT,CATVTQGQPQHF
-,TRBV7-9,TRBJ2-3,-,TGTGCCAGCAGCTTAGGTATAGGGGCCGCCACAGATACGCAGTATTTT,CASSLGIGAATDTQYF
-,TRBV28,TRBJ1-1,-,TGTGCCAGCAGTTTGGGAAGGGACTCTGAAGCTTTCTTT,CASSLGRDSEAFF
-,TRBV6-2/TRBV6-3,TRBJ2-2,TRBD2,TGTGCCAGCAGTTACGCTAGCGGGTGGGCCGGGGAGCTGTTTTTT,CASSYASGWAGELFF
-,TRBV7-9,TRBJ2-7,TRBD2,TGTGCCAGCAGCCGATCGGGACTAGCGGGAACCTATAGCTCCTACGAGCAGTACTTC,CASSRSGLAGTYSSYEQYF
once,TRBV15,TRBJ2-2,-,TGTGCCACCAGCAGAGGGCAGGGGATGGCCGGGGAGCTGTTTTTT,CATSRGQGMAGELFF
-,TRBV10-2,TRBJ2-5,-,TGCGCCAGCAGTGAGTTCCAGGTAGCGAGCAAAGAGACCCAGTACTTC,CASSEFQVASKETQYF
-,TRBV24-1,TRBJ2-7,-,TGTGCCACCAGTGATTTGGGCGGCCCCTACGAGCAGTACTTC,CATSDLGGPYEQYF
-,TRBV6-5,TRBJ1-2,-,TGTGCCAGCAGCAGGGCACGAGACTATGGCTACACCTTC,CASSRARDYGYTF
-,TRBV6-6,TRBJ1-2,-,TGTGCCAGCAGTGGAACCGGGAGAGATGGCTACACCTTC,CASSGTGRDGYTF
-,TRBV24-1,TRBJ2-5,-,TGTGCCACCAGTGATTTCATCCAGGGAAAAGAGACCCAGTACTTC,CATSDFIQGKETQYF
many,TRBV7-9,TRBJ2-2,TRBD2,TGTGCCAGCAGCTTACCCGGGAGGGCGAACACCGGGGAGCTGTTTTTT,CASSLPGRANTGELFF
-,TRBV20-1,TRBJ2-7,TRBD2,TGCAGTGCTAGTGGGCTAGCGGGAGAATTGGACCACGAGCAGTACTTC,CSASGLAGELDHEQYF
-,TRBV11-2,TRBJ2-2,-,TGTGCCAGCAGTCCTACGAACACCGGGGAGCTGTTTTTT,CASSPTNTGELFF
-,TRBV9,TRBJ2-3,-,TGTGCCAGCAGCCCGATAGGGCTCCGCGAGGGAGCGGTCACAGATACGCAGTATTTT,CASSPIGLREGAVTDTQYF
few,TRBV28,TRBJ2-1,TRBD1,TGTGCCAGCAGACCGGACAGGGTAACCTACAATGAGCAGTTCTTC,CASRPDRVTYNEQFF
-,TRBV5-5,TRBJ1-5,TRBD1,TGTGCCAGCAGCCAACAGGGGGTTCAGCCCCAGCATTTT,CASSQQGVQPQHF
-,TRBV7-9,TRBJ1-5,TRBD1,TGTGCCAGCACGGACAGGGACAATCAGCCCCAGCATTTT,CASTDRDNQPQHF
-,TRBV24-1,TRBJ2-7,-,TGTGCCACCAGTGATGGCGCAGGTTACGAGCAGTACTTC,CATSDGAGYEQYF
-,TRBV25-1,TRBJ2-3,-,TGTGCCAGCAGTGAATCTTATGCGGATACGCAGTATTTT,CASSESYADTQYF
-,TRBV11-2,TRBJ1-1,-,TGTGCCTCGGCGGGGGACATTAATACTGAAGCTTTCTTT,CASAGDINTEAFF
-,TRBV4-2,TRBJ1-2,-,TGTGCCAGCAGCCAAGGAGGCAGGGTCGACGGCTACACCTTC,CASSQGGRVDGYTF
-,TRBV6-1,TRBJ2-7,TRBD2,TGTGCCAGCAGTGAAGTATTAGCGGGAGCCTACGAGCAGTACTTC,CASSEVLAGAYEQYF
once,TRBV23-1,TRBJ1-2,-,TGCGCCAGCAGTCAGAGCAGGGGTAAGGGCTACACCTTC,CASSQSRGKGYTF
-,TRBV9,TRBJ2-5,-,TGTGCCAGCAGCGTGTGGCAGGGCCTTCGGGAGACCCAGTACTTC,CASSVWQGLRETQYF
-,TRBV28,TRBJ2-7,TRBD1,TGTGCCAGCAGCCCCCGTTTTGGGACAGGGACCTACGAGCAGTACTTC,CASSPRFGTGTYEQYF
-,TRBV3-1/TRBV3-2,TRBJ2-1,-,TGTGCCAGCAGCCAAGATTTGGGCGATGAGCAGTTCTTC,CASSQDLGDEQFF
few,TRBV7-8,TRBJ1-6,TRBD1,TGTGCCAGCAGCACACAGACAGGGAAAGATTCACCCCTCCACTTT,CASSTQTGKDSPLHF
once,TRBV19,TRBJ2-2,-,TGTGCCAGTAGTATAACGCTAGCCAACACCGGGGAGCTGTTTTTT,CASSITLANTGELFF
-,TRBV18,TRBJ2-1,TRBD2,TGTGCCAGCTCACGCGCCGGGGGGTTTGAGCAGTTCTTC,CASSRAGGFEQFF
-,TRBV11-2,TRBJ2-3,-,TGTGCCAGCAGCCCATCCCCCCGGGTCGCAGATACGCAGTATTTT,CASSPSPRVADTQYF
-,TRBV5-6,TRBJ2-3,TRBD2,TGTGCCAGCAGCCTATGGAGCGGGGTAGCGGGAGGCCTAAGAGATACGCAGTATTTT,CASSLWSGVAGGLRDTQYF
once,TRBV4-3,TRBJ2-7,-,TGCGCCAGCAGCCAAGATATTGCGGGGTTGAGTTATCGCGAGCAGTACTTC,CASSQDIAGLSYREQYF
-,TRBV30,TRBJ2-7,TRBD1,TGTGCCTGGGGAAGCTTCGGACAGGGGGCGGAGGAGCAGTACTTC,CAWGSFGQGAEEQYF
few,TRBV5-1,TRBJ1-2,TRBD1,TGCGCCAGCAGCTCCCATGGGGACAGTTCTTCTAACTATGGCTACACCTTC,CASSSHGDSSSNYGYTF
few,TRBV19,TRBJ2-5,-,TGTGCCAGTAGTATCAGGGTGGGGGAGACCCAGTACTTC,CASSIRVGETQYF
-,TRBV3-1/TRBV3-2,TRBJ1-2,-,TGTGCCAGCAGCCAATCCCAGGACAGAGGTGGCTACACCTTC,CASSQSQDRGGYTF
-,TRBV19,TRBJ1-6,-,TGTGCCACCCCGCTGACAGGACCAGATTCACCCCTCCACTTT,CATPLTGPDSPLHF